A single sample is the source of the 15 T cell receptor beta chains below, sequenced in a study of CD8+ T cells in alopecia areata. Following RNA extraction, reverse transcription yielded cDNA that acted as the sequencing template. TCRdb keeps only in-frame clones here, not all; method: immunoSEQ multiplex PCR. Found here are about 180,000 clones, 40% to 55% of them singletons; the top ten hold about 9.5%. Sample treatment: oral pan-JAK inhibitor, 5-10 mg twice daily. The source was CD8+ T cells sorted from blood, collected at week 52, from a patient treated with tofacitinib. The receptors stem from a human donor with alopecia areata.

The chain links TRBV27 to TRBJ1-6; 9 positions match TRBD1. The germline V gene has CDR1 MNHEY and CDR2 SMNVEV (reference sequence). The CDR3 is 15 amino acids. V shed 5 bases and J 9 bases; nucleotides not matched to a gene: 8. In nucleotides, the CDR3 is TGTGCCAGCAGTATGGGACAGGGACTACCTTCACCCCTCCACTTT. This encodes CASSMGQGLPSPLHF.

V and J are TRBV13 and TRBJ2-2; perhaps TRBD1 as D (5 bases). The CDR3 is 16 amino acids. Germline CDR1 and CDR2: PRHDT and FYEKMQ (reference sequence). V was pared by 0 bases and J by 1 base, with 9 bases between. The CDR3: CASSLGRALNTGELFF. In DNA form, the CDR3 reads TGTGCCAGCAGCTTAGGCAGGGCTTTGAACACCGGGGAGCTGTTTTTT.

The chain is built from TRBV9 and TRBJ1-2; TRBD1 matches at 9 bases. Germline-derived CDR1 and CDR2 are SGDLS and YYNGEE. Trimming at V came to 3 bases and at J to 7 bases, leaving 16 bases not matched to a gene. The CDR3 totals 17 residues. The CDR3 protein is CASSGRDRVSGWGGYTF. The CDR3 DNA reads as TGTGCCAGCAGCGGCCGGGACAGGGTTTCCGGTTGGGGTGGCTACACCTTC.

V gene TRBV25-1 combines with J gene TRBJ1-3, with D possibly TRBD1 on 5 matching bases. Between the trimmed V and J ends, which lost 3 bases and 3 bases, there was a span of 9 bases. The CDR3 contains 14 residues. Germline V gene lookup returns CDR1 MGHDK and CDR2 SYGVNS. CDR3 in DNA: TGTGCCAGCAGTGACAGGGCTGTTGGAAACACCATATATTTT. As protein: CASSDRAVGNTIYF.

The chain recombines TRBV2 with TRBJ1-4, with TRBD1 as a possible D gene (5 bases). The CDR3 has 13 amino acids. Trimming pared 0 bases from V and 12 bases from J, leaving 11 bases between. Germline assignment: CDR1 SNHLY and CDR2 FYNNEI. For the CDR3, the DNA is TGTGCCAGCAGTGAAGCGCGGGGGTATCAACTGTTTTTT. This encodes CASSEARGYQLFF.

The CDR3 DNA is TGTGCCAGCAGCTTGGTTAGTGGCGAGCAGTACTTC. This sequence encodes CASSLVSGEQYF. The V call is TRBV5-6, the J call TRBJ2-7; D call uncertain. The CDR3 is made up of 12 amino acids. CDR1 SGHDT and CDR2 YYEEEE come from the germline V gene. Deletions cut 0 bases from V and 6 bases from J, with 7 bases between.

The V and J genes are TRBV7-9 and TRBJ2-7; no reliable D call. V was shortened by 4 bases and J by 2 bases, with 12 bases between the two germline ends. Germline V gives CDR1 SEHNR, CDR2 FQNEAQ (reference sequence). CDR3 size: 14 residues. CDR3: CASSSPRGAYEQYF. CDR3 bases: TGTGCCAGCAGCTCACCCCGTGGCGCCTACGAGCAGTACTTC.

The table lists this clone with a few counts. The genes are TRBV5-4 and TRBJ2-1, with 9 bases aligning to TRBD1. The V gene's germline CDR1 is SGHNT and CDR2 YYREEE (reference sequence). Unmatched junction bases numbered 10, after V lost 1 base and J lost 5 bases. CDR3 length equals 17 residues. The CDR3 nucleotides are TGTGCCAGCAGCTTGACGCGGGGGACAGGGATGAACAATGAGCAGTTCTTC. Its translation is CASSLTRGTGMNNEQFF. Variable domain in full (rest from reference TRBV5-4 and TRBJ2-1): ETGVTQSPTHLIKTRGQQVTLRCSSQSGHNTVSWYQQALGQGPQFIFQYYREEENGRGNFPPRFSGLQFPNYSSELNVNALELDDSALYLCASSLTRGTGMNNEQFFGPGTRLTVL.

V and J are TRBV13 and TRBJ2-1, with 8 bases fitting TRBD2. From germline, CDR1 is PRHDT and CDR2 FYEKMQ (reference sequence). The CDR3 is 14 amino acids. V lost 0 bases to trimming and J lost 9 bases; unmatched junction nucleotides: 4. CDR3 coding DNA: TGTGCCAGCAGCTTAGGAGCGGGGGCTGGTGAGCAGTTCTTC. Encoded protein: CASSLGAGAGEQFF. The full variable domain, with the rest looked up from reference TRBV13 and TRBJ2-1, is AAGVIQSPRHLIKEKRETATLKCYPIPRHDTVYWYQQGPGQDPQFLISFYEKMQSDKGSIPDRFSAQQFSDYHSELNMSSLELGDSALYFCASSLGAGAGEQFFGPGTRLTVL.

V and J are TRBV5-1 and TRBJ2-1; maybe TRBD1 (6 bases). From germline, CDR1 is SGHRS and CDR2 YFSETQ. Trimming took off 4 bases at V and 2 bases at J, with 7 bases between the two ends. The CDR3 has 13 amino acids. In DNA form, the CDR3 reads TGCGCCAGCAGCGGGGGCACCTACAATGAGCAGTTCTTC. Its translation: CASSGGTYNEQFF. Looking up the rest from reference TRBV5-1 and TRBJ2-1 gives the full variable domain: KAGVTQTPRYLIKTRGQQVTLSCSPISGHRSVSWYQQTPGQGLQFLFEYFSETQRNKGNFPGRFSGRQFSNSRSEMNVSTLELGDSALYLCASSGGTYNEQFFGPGTRLTVL.

Points on this clone: Other DNA sequences in the same sample also yield this CDR3. J is TRBJ1-5 and V is TRBV27; 8 nucleotides align to TRBD1. The J segment lost 1 base and the V segment lost 6 bases, leaving 2 bases of the junction unmatched. CDR3 length: 14 residues. CDR1 is MNHEY, CDR2 SMNVEV, per germline (reference sequence). Written as DNA, the CDR3 is TGTGCCAGCAGACCAGGGGGCAGCAATCAGCCCCAGCATTTT. Translated: CASRPGGSNQPQHF.

The chain combines TRBV6-1 with TRBJ2-7; D perhaps matches TRBD1 (6 bases). The CDR3 covers 13 residues. Trimming removed 5 bases at V and 3 bases at J, with 11 bases between. Germline loops: CDR1 MNHNS, CDR2 SASEGT. CDR3 DNA: TGTGCCAGCAGTACCGGGACACACTACGAGCAGTACTTC. Translation gives CASSTGTHYEQYF.

The V gene is TRBV18, the J gene TRBJ1-5; unclear D gene. Trimming shortened V by 4 bases and J by 1 base, and 8 bases separated the two germline ends. This CDR3 is 14 amino acids long. Germline CDR1 reads KGHSH; CDR2 reads LQKENI. CDR3 region: CASSRTESNQPQHF. DNA for the CDR3: TGTGCCAGCTCACGGACGGAAAGCAATCAGCCCCAGCATTTT.

This chain joins TRBV14 and TRBJ2-2; D remains ambiguous. There are 14 residues in the CDR3. Between the trimmed V and J ends, which lost 0 bases and 2 bases, there was a span of 4 bases. Germline lookup yields CDR1 SGHDN and CDR2 FVKESK. CDR3 region: CASSQDSNTGELFF. DNA for the CDR3: TGTGCCAGCAGCCAAGACAGTAACACCGGGGAGCTGTTTTTT.

This clone came up a few times. The genes are TRBV11-1 and TRBJ2-3; TRBD2 aligns across 13 bases. This CDR3 contains 19 residues. Germline CDR1 reads SGHAT; CDR2 reads FQDESV (reference sequence). V trimming: 4 bases; J trimming: 2 bases; junction bases outside the gene matches: 12. The CDR3 nucleotides read TGTGCCAGCAGCTCCCGCAAGGCCGGGACTAGCGGGGCCACAGATACGCAGTATTTT. Translated, it gives CASSSRKAGTSGATDTQYF.